This T cell receptor (beta chain) emerged from a study of PD-L1 blockade in urothelial cancer. As to time point: pretreatment peripheral blood. The protocol was immunoSEQ multiplex PCR, while the TCRdb copy is restricted to in-frame clones and leaves out a portion. The sample holds tens of thousands of clones, roughly 81% seen once. Germline CDR1 and CDR2: SEHNR and FQNEAQ (reference sequence). Trimming removed 1 base from V and 5 bases from J, with 14 bases in between. There are 15 residues in the CDR3. The source of this sequence is an older man with urothelial cancer. The V call is TRBV7-9, the J call TRBJ2-5, with a possible D match to TRBD2 (7 bases). The source material was PBMCs, sampled around atezolizumab (anti-PD-L1) treatment. CDR3 DNA: TGTGCCAGCAGCTTAGTCGGGGGGCCGGGGGAGACCCAGTACTTC. Its translation is CASSLVGGPGETQYF.